The rows below give T cell receptor beta chains drawn from one sample of a study of T-cell reconstitution after alpha-beta-depleted transplantation in children. TCRdb re-analysed the PCR reads in MiXCR, keeping a single row per CDR3 protein. In the table there are hundreds of thousands of distinct CDR3 sequences, roughly 13% of which are singletons. Sequencing was performed on PBMCs, taken before TCRalphabeta/CD19-depleted stem cell transplant. The source of these receptors is a girl aged 2 to 10 with congenital amegakaryocytic thrombocytopenia, due to receive a stem cell transplant. The CDR3 runs from the conserved cysteine through the conserved F or W.

V	J	CDR3
TRBV20-1	TRBJ1-5	CSAMTGMLRNQPQHF
TRBV12-3/TRBV12-4	TRBJ2-1	CASSLLAGFVFF
TRBV12-3/TRBV12-4	TRBJ1-1	CASSSHTNTEAFF
TRBV27	TRBJ2-1	CASSVIGLVAGINEQFF
TRBV15	TRBJ2-1	CATSRDTNEQFF
TRBV5-5	TRBJ1-5	CASSRQSSNQPQHF
TRBV7-9	TRBJ2-7	CASSPRDTEPYEQYF
TRBV30	TRBJ2-3	CAWSLLFTDTQYF
TRBV5-1	TRBJ2-3	CASSPGLAGPTDTQYF
TRBV9	TRBJ2-1	CASSVGQGTSGSYNEQFF
TRBV5-1	TRBJ2-1	CASSFGNTGLNEQFF
TRBV6-5	TRBJ2-3	CASSYQPRQTQYF
TRBV5-1	TRBJ1-4	CASSEMGTNEKLFF
TRBV19	TRBJ2-1	CASRPGTVNNEQFF
TRBV5-6	TRBJ2-1	CASSSTLISSYNEQFF
TRBV24-1	TRBJ2-1	CATSGGTSGYSSYNEQFF
TRBV4-1	TRBJ2-3	CASSRVPGTSWTDTQYF
TRBV5-1	TRBJ2-2	CASGATPNTGELFF
TRBV5-6	TRBJ2-3	CASTVVRDSTDTQYF
TRBV6-2/TRBV6-3	TRBJ1-1	CASNDLTEAFF
TRBV12-3/TRBV12-4	TRBJ2-7	CASSLASGSGSSYEQYF
TRBV6-6	TRBJ2-5	CASSHTDSMAQYF
TRBV5-1	TRBJ2-1	CASRGLAGGPNNEQFF
TRBV5-1	TRBJ1-5	CASSLPGTYSNQPQHF
TRBV4-1	TRBJ2-7	CASSRISGSYEQYF
TRBV5-1	TRBJ2-3	CASSHPMVGQYF
TRBV2	TRBJ1-5	CASTADRVNQAQHF
TRBV5-1	TRBJ2-5	CASSEDSHQGVETQYF
TRBV29-1	TRBJ2-1	CSVVSGEQFF
TRBV3-1	TRBJ2-1	CASSQGSGSWYEQFF
TRBV3-1	TRBJ2-5	CASSPWTSGRPLETQYF
TRBV15	TRBJ2-1	CATSRDPGSYNEQFF
TRBV3-1	TRBJ1-4	CASSQVGPSEKLFF
TRBV18	TRBJ1-2	CASSPGQDFYGYTF
TRBV27	TRBJ1-2	CASRGTGGRNYGYTF
TRBV5-1	TRBJ1-2	CASSLGDRVEGYTF
TRBV5-1	TRBJ1-1	CASSYREGGNTEAFF
TRBV7-2	TRBJ2-3	CASGSGRWGSTQYF
TRBV5-1	TRBJ2-3	CASSLNPGGIGDTQYF
TRBV5-1	TRBJ1-6	CASSPAGPNSPLHF
TRBV20-1	TRBJ2-2	CSARDLQNTGELFF
TRBV12-3/TRBV12-4	TRBJ1-5	CASTQRDQPQHF
TRBV20-1	TRBJ2-7	CSAARDGGSYEQYF
TRBV10-3	TRBJ1-1	CAINATPGQGPSEAFF
TRBV7-6	TRBJ1-1	CASSFTLGGLTEAFF
TRBV7-3	TRBJ2-1	CASSLGDVWNEQFF
TRBV28	TRBJ2-1	CASSTLTGGEQFF